This is a list of T cell receptor beta chains from one sample in a study of cytomegalovirus exposure and HLA in healthy donors. Only in-frame clones appear in the TCRdb table, and some are missing; sequencing was by immunoSEQ multiplex PCR. Of about 160,000 clones listed, about 65% were seen once; the top ten hold 7% to 7.5%. Sequenced sample: PBMCs. These TCRs come from a man in his forties in good health and CMV-seropositive. Each CDR3 is given with its conserved first and last residue. Each record gives: V gene, D gene, clone size, J gene, CDR3 DNA, CDR3 protein. D genes are given only for firm matches. A clone size is listed for some rows: how often the clone was seen (once, few, many), or a class if it is expanded.

TRBV29-1	TRBD1	.	TRBJ1-1	TGCAGCGCTGACAGGGGTGGGACTGAAGCTTTCTTT	CSADRGGTEAFF
TRBV18	.	.	TRBJ2-7	TGTGCCAGCTCACGCACAGGGCCCGAGCAGTACTTC	CASSRTGPEQYF
TRBV15	TRBD1	.	TRBJ2-5	TGTGCCACCTGGGCTCCGGGACAGGGTGAGCAAGAGACCCAGTACTTC	CATWAPGQGEQETQYF
TRBV6-6	.	.	TRBJ1-1	TGTGCCAGCAGTTCCCCGGGGAGAAACACTGAAGCTTTCTTT	CASSSPGRNTEAFF
TRBV7-2	TRBD1	.	TRBJ2-7	TGTGCCAGCAGCTTAGAGGGGGCGAGCCTCTCCTACGAGCAGTACTTC	CASSLEGASLSYEQYF
TRBV7-9	TRBD1	few	TRBJ1-1	TGTGCCAGCAGCCCCCGACAGGGATCTGAAGCTTTCTTT	CASSPRQGSEAFF
TRBV19	.	.	TRBJ2-2	TGTGCCAGTAACCTGCACGGGACCGGGGAGCTGTTTTTT	CASNLHGTGELFF
TRBV11-2	.	.	TRBJ2-1	TGTGCCAGCAGCTTAAGACCCCGCGGGGACAATGAGCAGTTCTTC	CASSLRPRGDNEQFF
TRBV2	TRBD1	.	TRBJ2-3	TGTGCCAGCAGGGCGACAGGGTATGATACGCAGTATTTT	CASRATGYDTQYF
TRBV5-6	.	.	TRBJ2-2	TGTGCCAGCAGCCCCCGGGGATGGCCGAACACCGGGGAGCTGTTTTTT	CASSPRGWPNTGELFF
TRBV29-1	.	.	TRBJ1-1	TGCAGCGTTGGAGGTTCAGAGAACACTGAAGCTTTCTTT	CSVGGSENTEAFF
TRBV7-6	.	.	TRBJ1-1	TGTGCCAGCAGCTTAGATAGAGTAAACACTGAAGCTTTCTTT	CASSLDRVNTEAFF
TRBV2	TRBD1	.	TRBJ2-5	TGTGCCAGCACTTACAGGGGGTTCCAAGAGACCCAGTACTTC	CASTYRGFQETQYF
TRBV7-3	TRBD2	.	TRBJ2-3	TGTGCCAGCAGCTTTAGCGGGGGCACAGATACGCAGTATTTT	CASSFSGGTDTQYF
TRBV6-6	.	.	TRBJ2-7	TGTGCCAGCAGTCTAAGCCCCCAGGGGTCCTACGAGCAGTACTTC	CASSLSPQGSYEQYF
TRBV4-3	TRBD1	few	TRBJ1-6	TGCGCCAGCAGCCAAGATCTGTTGGAGGGGGCTTTGGACTCCTATAATTCACCCCTCCACTTT	CASSQDLLEGALDSYNSPLHF
TRBV5-3	.	few	TRBJ2-5	TGTGCCAGAGGGGGCTGGGGGGAGACCCAGTACTTC	CARGGWGETQYF
TRBV9	.	.	TRBJ2-7	TGTGCCAGCAGCGTAGGCGTGAGCTCCTACGAGCAGTACTTC	CASSVGVSSYEQYF
TRBV5-4	TRBD1	.	TRBJ2-7	TGTGCCAGCAGCTTGGGCGACAGGGCCGAGCAGTACTTC	CASSLGDRAEQYF
TRBV4-3	.	.	TRBJ1-2	TGCGCCAGCAGCCTATGGCCATCCGAGGACTACACCTTC	CASSLWPSEDYTF
TRBV18	.	.	TRBJ2-1	TGTGCCAGCTCACCTGCGTGGTCGGGTGAGCAGTTCTTC	CASSPAWSGEQFF
TRBV30	TRBD2	.	TRBJ2-7	TGTGCCTGGAGTGGGGGGGGCGAGCAGTACTTC	CAWSGGGEQYF
TRBV6-1	TRBD1	few	TRBJ1-2	TGTGCCAGCAGTGAAGGCTTGGGATTCCGACAGGGCAACTATGGCTACACCTTC	CASSEGLGFRQGNYGYTF
TRBV25-1	.	.	TRBJ1-2	TGTGCCAGCAGTGAATATGGCGGGGCCAACTATGGCTACACCTTC	CASSEYGGANYGYTF
TRBV6-4	.	.	TRBJ1-2	TGTGCCAGCAGGGGGGAGGAGTCACCAAGGGACTATGGCTACACCTTC	CASRGEESPRDYGYTF
TRBV5-4	.	many	TRBJ1-1	TGTGCCAGCAGGCGGGAACAGTCGAACACTGAAGCTTTCTTT	CASRREQSNTEAFF
TRBV7-9	.	.	TRBJ2-2	TGTGCCATTCACTCGGGGAACACCGGGGAGCTGTTTTTT	CAIHSGNTGELFF